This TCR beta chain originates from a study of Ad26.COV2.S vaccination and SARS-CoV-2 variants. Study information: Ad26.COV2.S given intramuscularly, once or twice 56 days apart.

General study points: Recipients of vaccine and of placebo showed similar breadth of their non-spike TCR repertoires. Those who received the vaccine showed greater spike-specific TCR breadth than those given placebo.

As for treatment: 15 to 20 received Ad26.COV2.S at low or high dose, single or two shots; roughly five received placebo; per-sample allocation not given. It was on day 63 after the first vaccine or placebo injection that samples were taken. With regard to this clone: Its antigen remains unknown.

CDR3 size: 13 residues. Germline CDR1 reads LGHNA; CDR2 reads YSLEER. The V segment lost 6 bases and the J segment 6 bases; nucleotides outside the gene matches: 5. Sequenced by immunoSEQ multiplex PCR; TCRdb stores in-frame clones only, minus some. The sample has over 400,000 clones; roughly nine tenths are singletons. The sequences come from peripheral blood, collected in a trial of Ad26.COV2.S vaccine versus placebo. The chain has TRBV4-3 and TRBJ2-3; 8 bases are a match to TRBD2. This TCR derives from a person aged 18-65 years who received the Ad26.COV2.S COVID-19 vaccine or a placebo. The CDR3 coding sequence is TGCGCCAGCAGTACCCAGCGGGAGGATACGCAGTATTTT. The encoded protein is CASSTQREDTQYF.